A single sample is the source of the 27 T cell receptor beta chains below, sequenced in a study of CD8+ T cells in alopecia areata (dated by TCRdb to 2017 to 2018). According to the study, the label for this sample's time point signals: around 22 weeks on oral tofacitinib. Explained via the paper, the treatment or condition label denotes: oral pan-JAK inhibitor, 5-10 mg twice daily. Receptor libraries were prepared by the immunoSEQ multiplex PCR assay. For TCR sequencing, RNA was extracted from every sample and reverse transcribed into cDNA to serve as template. Imported from immuneACCESS, the table was reduced by TCRdb to in-frame sequences with V and J called. These copies leave out some clones; in studies compared against another copy, an unresolved V gene accounts for under half, and the cause of the remainder is not known. Within this sample are over 95,000 clones, with around three fifths of them counted one time only. Clones ranked in the top ten supply about 3.2% of the sample.

Sequencing used CD4+ T cells sorted from blood, obtained at week 24, from a patient treated with tofacitinib. These receptors were taken from a human donor with alopecia areata.

The chain combines TRBV30 with TRBJ1-4; TRBD1 matches 8 bases. This CDR3 comprises 15 residues. The germline V gene encodes CDR1 GTSNPN and CDR2 SVGIG (reference sequence). Trimming cost V 0 bases and J 7 bases; bases outside gene matches: 7. This CDR3 is CAWSVLGGQGEKLFF. The CDR3 region has the DNA TGTGCCTGGAGTGTGTTGGGCGGACAGGGTGAAAAACTGTTTTTT.

The genes are TRBV15 and TRBJ1-1, with D possibly TRBD1 on 6 matching bases. Trimming shortened V by 4 bases and J by 6 bases, and 9 bases separated the two germline ends. Looked up from germline, CDR1 is LNHNV and CDR2 is YYDKDF (reference sequence). The length of the CDR3 is 12 residues. The CDR3 loop reads CATSTQGAEAFF. DNA for the CDR3: TGTGCCACCAGCACACAGGGCGCTGAAGCTTTCTTT.

The V call is TRBV7-2, the J call TRBJ1-5; 7 bases line up with TRBD1. CDR1 is SGHTA and CDR2 is FQGNSA in the germline V gene. This CDR3 region has 15 residues. Unmatched junction bases numbered 3, after V lost 1 base and J lost 3 bases. The CDR3 loop is CASSLVGTDNQPQHF. The CDR3 DNA reads as TGTGCCAGCAGCTTAGTAGGGACAGACAATCAGCCCCAGCATTTT.

This clone was counted only a few times. This rearrangement joins TRBV7-2 to TRBJ2-1; maybe TRBD1 (6 bases). V was shortened by 6 bases and J by 0 bases, with 6 bases between the two germline ends. The CDR3 contains 13 residues. Looked up from germline, CDR1 is SGHTA and CDR2 is FQGNSA. The CDR3 nucleotides are TGTGCCAGCAGACAGGGCTCCTACAATGAGCAGTTCTTC. It specifies CASRQGSYNEQFF.

The chain couples TRBV6-5 to TRBJ1-4; unclear D gene. Trimming shortened V by 6 bases and J by 4 bases, and 15 bases separated the two germline ends. Looked up from germline, CDR1 is MNHEY and CDR2 is SVGAGI. This CDR3 spans 15 amino acids. CDR3 nucleotide sequence: TGTGCCAGCAGCCCCAAATCGCGGGGTAATGAAAAACTGTTTTTT. It specifies CASSPKSRGNEKLFF.

This clone came up a few times. This chain links TRBV4-2 with TRBJ1-4, with TRBD1 identical over 8 bases. After removal of 3 bases from V and 3 bases from J, the junction contained 6 bases not matched to a gene. Germline-derived CDR1 and CDR2 are LGHNA and YNFKEQ. This CDR3 is 16 amino acids long. CDR3: CASSHPGQGPNEKLFF. The CDR3 region has the DNA TGTGCCAGCAGCCATCCTGGACAGGGCCCTAATGAAAAACTGTTTTTT.

The chain couples TRBV18 to TRBJ1-2; TRBD1 is a possible D gene (6 bases). Trimming removed 6 bases at V and 2 bases at J, with 10 bases between. Germline V gene sequence: CDR1 KGHSH, CDR2 LQKENI. The length of the CDR3 is 13 residues. The CDR3 reads CASSRTENYGYTF. The CDR3 nucleotides read TGTGCCAGCTCGCGGACAGAAAACTATGGCTACACCTTC.

The chain combines TRBV15 with TRBJ1-2; D remains ambiguous. Between the trimmed V and J ends, which lost 4 bases and 7 bases, there was a span of 13 bases. The length of the CDR3 is 13 residues. Germline V gene sequence: CDR1 LNHNV, CDR2 YYDKDF (reference sequence). CDR3 DNA: TGTGCCACCAGCACGCCGACATTCTCTGGCTACACCTTC. Protein: CATSTPTFSGYTF.

In this sample, this clone turned up once. V and J are TRBV10-3 and TRBJ1-6, with D unclear. The CDR3 spans 14 residues. V lost 4 bases to trimming and J lost 10 bases, with 14 bases between them. CDR1 is ENHRY and CDR2 is SYGVKD in the germline V gene. CDR3 in DNA: TGTGCCATCAGTGGAGGAGCGCGTGAATCACCCCTCCACTTT. Its protein is CAISGGARESPLHF.

The sample holds a few counts of this clone. The CDR3 DNA is TGTGCCAGCAGCCAGGGGGCAGCTAGCACAGATACGCAGTATTTT. It yields the protein CASSQGAASTDTQYF. The chain joins TRBV5-6 to TRBJ2-3; 8 bases map to TRBD1. The germline CDR1 and CDR2 sequences are SGHDT and YYEEEE. The CDR3 is made up of 15 amino acids. Trimming took 4 bases from V and 0 from J; bases not matched to a gene: 4. Supplemented by reference TRBV5-6 and TRBJ2-3, the full variable domain reads DAGVTQSPTHLIKTRGQQVTLRCSPKSGHDTVSWYQQALGQGPQFIFQYYEEEERQRGNFPDRFSGHQFPNYSSELNVNALLLGDSALYLCASSQGAASTDTQYFGPGTRLTVL.

The V and J genes are TRBV11-1 and TRBJ2-1, with TRBD1 matching 11 bases. Germline V gene data show CDR1 as SGHAT and CDR2 as FQDESV (reference sequence). The CDR3 totals 15 residues. V shed 3 bases, J shed 7 bases, and the junction held 5 bases outside the gene matches. CDR3 sequence reads: CASSLGQGVGNEQFF. In DNA, the CDR3 is TGTGCCAGCAGCTTGGGACAGGGGGTTGGGAATGAGCAGTTCTTC.

This clone was recorded a few times. This chain links TRBV11-2 with TRBJ1-6, with D hard to call. V lost 2 bases, J lost 9 bases, and 5 bases lay in between. This CDR3 has 12 residues. The V gene's germline CDR1 is SGHAT and CDR2 FQNNGV. CDR3 DNA sequence: TGTGCCAGCAGCTTAAACGGTTCACCCCTCCACTTT. It codes for CASSLNGSPLHF. Complete variable domain (other parts from reference TRBV11-2 and TRBJ1-6): EAGVAQSPRYKIIEKRQSVAFWCNPISGHATLYWYQQILGQGPKLLIQFQNNGVVDDSQLPKDRFSAERLKGVDSTLKIQPAKLEDSAVYLCASSLNGSPLHFGNGTRLTVT.

A word on this clone: The junction differs from germline at one of its ends, possibly a read error. V gene TRBV12-5 combines with J gene TRBJ2-1; 8 bases line up with TRBD1. Germline loops: CDR1 LGHNT, CDR2 FRNRAP. This CDR3 is 12 amino acids long. The CDR3 bases are TGTGCTAGTGGTTTGCCAGGACAGGGAATGATCTTC. Translated, it gives CASGLPGQGMIF.

The chain joins TRBV5-1 to TRBJ2-5; D is unresolved. The length of the CDR3 is 14 residues. Trimming removed 0 bases from V and 0 bases from J, with 6 bases in between. Germline V gives CDR1 SGHRS, CDR2 YFSETQ. CDR3 DNA sequence: TGCGCCAGCAGCTTGGCGTCAGACCAAGAGACCCAGTACTTC. Its translation: CASSLASDQETQYF.

The chain recombines TRBV5-1 with TRBJ1-5; D unclear. CDR3 size: 17 residues. V shed 7 bases and J shed 0 bases, with 20 bases lying between them. The V gene's germline CDR1 is SGHRS and CDR2 YFSETQ. The CDR3 nucleotides are TGCGCCAGCGCCGGGCCTACGCCCCTTTATAGCAATCAGCCCCAGCATTTT. Its protein product is CASAGPTPLYSNQPQHF. Drawing the rest from reference TRBV5-1 and TRBJ1-5, the complete variable domain is KAGVTQTPRYLIKTRGQQVTLSCSPISGHRSVSWYQQTPGQGLQFLFEYFSETQRNKGNFPGRFSGRQFSNSRSEMNVSTLELGDSALYLCASAGPTPLYSNQPQHFGDGTRLSIL.

The V and J genes are TRBV29-1 and TRBJ2-5; D is tentatively TRBD1 or TRBD2 (5 bases each). V was cut by 8 bases and J by 4 bases, with 20 bases left in between. The CDR3 contains 14 residues. CDR1 is SQVTM and CDR2 is ANQGSEA in the germline V gene. CDR3 amino acids: CSSGRGRGAETQYF. DNA of the CDR3: TGCAGCTCCGGCCGGGGAAGGGGTGCAGAGACCCAGTACTTC.

This chain joins TRBV29-1 and TRBJ1-1; D is perhaps TRBD1 (5 bases). The CDR3 totals 13 residues. The V gene lost 4 bases and the J gene lost 0 bases, with 9 bases spanning the gap. The germline gives CDR1 SQVTM, CDR2 ANQGSEA. The CDR3 bases are TGCAGCGTTGGGACACCTATGAACACTGAAGCTTTCTTT. Amino acid sequence: CSVGTPMNTEAFF. The whole variable domain, remainder taken from reference TRBV29-1 and TRBJ1-1, is SAVISQKPSRDICQRGTSLTIQCQVDSQVTMMFWYRQQPGQSLTLIATANQGSEATYESGFVIDKFPISRPNLTFSTLTVSNMSPEDSSIYLCSVGTPMNTEAFFGQGTRLTVV.

V is TRBV29-1 and J is TRBJ1-1; D call uncertain. The V and J ends lost 3 bases and 0 bases respectively, with 5 bases between them. Germline assignment: CDR1 SQVTM and CDR2 ANQGSEA. The CDR3 runs to 12 residues. CDR3 amino acids: CSVDPMNTEAFF. The CDR3 nucleotides are TGCAGCGTTGATCCCATGAACACTGAAGCTTTCTTT.

About this clone: The junction and the germline gene differ at one end; a read error may be behind it. The chain combines TRBV11-1 with TRBJ2-3; D may correspond to TRBD1 or TRBD2 (5 bases each). The CDR3 covers 12 residues. Germline V gives CDR1 SGHAT, CDR2 FQDESV (reference sequence). The CDR3 sequence: CASSPTGRIPHF. The CDR3 coding sequence is TGTGCCAGCAGCCCGACGGGGCGCATACCCCACTTT.

The chain recombines TRBV30 with TRBJ2-5; 8 nucleotides agree with TRBD1. The CDR3 length is 19 residues. CDR1 is GTSNPN and CDR2 is SVGIG in the germline V gene (reference sequence). The junction had 21 bases not matched to a gene; V was cut back by 0 bases and J by 6 bases. For the CDR3, the DNA is TGTGCCTGGAGTGTAACACTTCCGTCTGGGGGGACAGGAGGAAAGACCCAGTACTTC. Encoded protein: CAWSVTLPSGGTGGKTQYF.

The chain recombines TRBV2 with TRBJ2-1, with D perhaps matching TRBD1 (6 bases). Germline V gene data show CDR1 as SNHLY and CDR2 as FYNNEI. V shed 7 bases and J shed 6 bases, with 16 bases lying between them. The CDR3 runs to 14 residues. CDR3 loop: CASTLDSKANEQFF. In DNA, the CDR3 is TGTGCCAGCACTCTGGACAGCAAAGCCAATGAGCAGTTCTTC.

The chain is built from TRBV21-1 and TRBJ2-5; the D call TRBD2 from the table was never checked on the DNA. TRBV21-1 is given as a pseudogene. The CDR3 spans 19 residues. CDR3 sequence: CASSKIGRSERGAGETQYF. CDR3 coding DNA: TGTGCCAGCAGCAAAATCGGAAGGTCGGAGCGGGGGGCCGGGGAGACCCAGTACTTC.

This clone was detected a few times. This chain links TRBV28 with TRBJ2-3; 10 bases line up with TRBD1. This CDR3 is built from 15 residues. The junction had 6 bases not matched to a gene; V was cut back by 5 bases and J by 4 bases. The germline V gene has CDR1 MDHEN and CDR2 SYDVKM. The CDR3 reads CASSEAGQGADTQYF. Written as DNA, the CDR3 is TGTGCCAGCAGTGAGGCCGGACAGGGGGCAGATACGCAGTATTTT.

Comments on this clone: One junction end disagrees with the germline gene, perhaps due to a read error. The sample contains more than one DNA sequence encoding this CDR3. The V and J genes are TRBV2 and TRBJ2-3; D unresolved. CDR3 length: 16 residues. The germline V gene encodes CDR1 SNHLY and CDR2 FYNNEI. The CDR3 DNA sequence: TGTGCCAGCAGCGAAGAGGCAGGCGTAAGCACAGATACGCAGTATTTT. This translates into CASSEEAGVSTDTQYF.

The CDR3: CASSYPSSNEQFF. The CDR3, as DNA: TGTGCCAGCAGCTACCCCAGTTCGAATGAGCAGTTCTTC. The V gene is TRBV7-8, the J gene TRBJ2-1; no definite D call. From germline, CDR1 is SGHVS and CDR2 FQNEAQ. CDR3 size: 13 residues. With 4 bases removed from V and 7 bases from J, the gap between germline ends came to 11 bases.

V is TRBV5-1 and J is TRBJ1-4, with D unresolved. This CDR3 spans 15 amino acids. Per germline, CDR1 SGHRS and CDR2 YFSETQ. Trimming stripped 0 bases from V and 5 bases from J, with 11 bases between. The DNA of the CDR3 is TGCGCCAGCAGCTTGGCCGGCGGAAGGAATGAAAAACTGTTTTTT. This gives the protein CASSLAGGRNEKLFF.

This clone was observed a handful of times. J is TRBJ2-6 and V is TRBV5-1; D gene uncertain. The CDR3 loop spans 13 amino acids. V lost 4 bases, J lost 10 bases, and 12 bases lay in between. The germline V gene encodes CDR1 SGHRS and CDR2 YFSETQ. The CDR3 sequence: CASSADRLNVLTF. Written as DNA, the CDR3 is TGCGCCAGCAGCGCGGACCGGCTAAACGTCCTGACTTTC.